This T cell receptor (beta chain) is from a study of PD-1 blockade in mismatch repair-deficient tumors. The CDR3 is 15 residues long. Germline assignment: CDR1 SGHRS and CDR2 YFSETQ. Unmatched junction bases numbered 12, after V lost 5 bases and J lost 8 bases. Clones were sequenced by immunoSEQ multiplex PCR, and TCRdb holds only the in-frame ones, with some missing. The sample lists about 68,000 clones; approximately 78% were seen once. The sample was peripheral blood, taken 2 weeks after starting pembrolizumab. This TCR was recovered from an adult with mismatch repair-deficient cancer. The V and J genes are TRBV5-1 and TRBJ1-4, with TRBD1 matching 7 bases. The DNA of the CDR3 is TGCGCCAGCAGTCGATCGGGACAGCGGGAGGAAAAACTGTTTTTT. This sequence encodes CASSRSGQREEKLFF.